This T cell receptor beta chain was captured in a study of cytomegalovirus exposure and HLA in healthy donors (dated by TCRdb to about 2017). Turning to the overall study: According to an earlier analysis of several hundred of the donors, about 179 million T cells yielded 90 million to 140 million unique TCR beta sequences and approximately 280 Gb of sequence data. Roughly 300 gigabases of sequencing data and roughly 81 million unique TCR sequences made up an early release that covered around 640 HLA-typed donors. Of the roughly 400 genotyped donors, 81% fell in the genetic ancestry cluster associated with self-reported Caucasian donors. The aim of the study was to test whether cataloging public T cell receptors could identify signatures of past pathogen exposure. The T cell repertoires of some 670 subjects were profiled by immunosequencing and related to cytomegalovirus serostatus. In addition to the first cohort of around 670 subjects, a separate validation cohort of 100 to 150 different subjects was used. To predict cytomegalovirus infection status, the study combined high-throughput TCR immunosequencing, statistical association of individual TCRs with disease status, and machine learning. To study patterns of TCR occurrence, a later analysis re-analyzed previously published TCR beta repertoires from several hundred donors and added high-resolution HLA genotyping. Rather than using new phenotypic data, the later analysis identified candidate immune exposures from TCR beta sequences and from how often those sequences occurred across donors. An earlier analysis of around 580 of the donors used high-throughput TCR beta sequencing to judge whether each TCR beta V gene segment behaved as functional or pseudogenic. Donor age, sex, ethnicity and CMV serostatus were compiled alongside the repertoire data. Genome-wide SNP genotypes for about 65% of the 666 donors were used in a later genetic analysis, which treated that subset as a discovery cohort. All discovery cohort repertoires had been generated using a single sequencing platform. Class I and class II HLA loci were covered by the typing at four-digit resolution. The number of typed donors differed by locus: about 629-630 for A, B, C, DRB1 and DQB1; approximately 520 for DQA1; around 610 for DPA1; and about 450 for DPB1. Because of strong linkage in the cohort, five DR-DQ haplotypes were treated as single units for association and clustering. Among 350 to 400 genotyped donors of the cohort, an average of approximately 240,000 unique TCR beta nucleotide sequences were sequenced per donor, roughly a sixth of them non-productive.

Note on this clone: Its recognized antigen is unknown. Per-base quality was not reported, and no clone a single base away is much larger than it.

Results and caveats for the whole study, not just this receptor: Sequencing depth was assumed to be roughly uniform across donors in the presence/absence analyses, though that assumption may not hold. A group of highly shared sequence variants was considered likely to be a technical artifact of the sequencing pipeline. In the study, approximately 150 TCR beta chains were listed as associated with cytomegalovirus. Some IMGT-functional V segments, including TRBV6-2 and TRBV6-3, could not be distinguished by the 87-base-pair reads and were therefore excluded. At a false discovery rate of 0.05, a later analysis linked roughly 17,000 TCR beta sequences to specific HLA alleles. Because counts were too low, 15 to 20 rarely observed V segments, including chromosome 9 orphons, were excluded from the earlier analysis of around 590 of the donors. A later analysis found that most CMV-associated TCR beta chains appeared HLA-restricted, with HLA associations seemingly driven largely by CMV exposure. In an earlier analysis of 587 of the donors, most TCR beta V segments were observed in productive rearrangements about 87% or about 30% of the time, broadly matching IMGT annotations. Most TCR sequences were observed very rarely across donors, whereas some public TCRs were present in many individuals. According to the authors, the approach could potentially be generalized to other disease states and immunological phenotypes. For the cohort, immune exposure information was limited to CMV serostatus. In a later analysis, several top co-occurrence clusters were reported to appear linked to parvovirus B19, influenza, CMV and Epstein-Barr virus. Compared with equally common non-associated chains, HLA-associated TCR beta chains in a later analysis were more clonally expanded and had lower generation probabilities. In vitro tests confirmed that a few of the cytomegalovirus-associated TCR beta chains recognize cytomegalovirus antigens. An association between a missense DCLRE1C variant and V-gene and J-gene trimming of TCR beta chains was found in a later genetic analysis and replicated in an independent cohort. Assigning TCR associations to individual alleles was difficult when HLA alleles, especially DR and DQ, strongly co-occurred. In a later genetic analysis, fewer N-insertions in productive TCRs were reported among donors in an Asian-associated ancestry cluster than the 666-donor mean. A further reported finding was that TCR beta sequences accurately predicted the HLA-A and HLA-B alleles for most subjects in the first cohort. Because some donors lacked HLA typing at each locus, the association tests relied only on the typed subset. Correlated functional status among segregating V segments might be attributable to linkage disequilibrium, but an unknown experimental factor could not be ruled out. The classifier was reported to diagnose cytomegalovirus status with high specificity and sensitivity in both the original and validation cohorts. The cohort was sequenced for TCR beta chains only, and without alpha or paired-chain data the features that could be detected were limited. In a later analysis, the rate of TCR association differed among HLA loci, with DRB1 alleles having the most associated TCRs and HLA-C alleles having the fewest.

The cohort consisted of approximately 670 healthy bone marrow donors. All cohort members were sampled while nominally healthy, although unrecorded immune exposures were likely present. The donor was CMV seronegative and was included in the group of about 400 seronegative cohort members. A peripheral blood sample was provided by each donor, and peripheral blood mononuclear cells were used for TCR beta sequencing. The Qiagen DNeasy Blood Extraction Kit was used to extract genomic DNA from the blood cell samples. CDR1 and CDR2 were assigned from the germline V gene (reference sequence) as WNHNN and SYGVQD. The CDR3 runs 13 residues from the cysteine to the phenylalanine. Here the CDR3 DNA is all that survives: 39 bases in frame from base 1. V and J are trimmed by 2 bases and 13 bases, and the gene matches miss 9 bases of the junction. Libraries were made using the immunoSEQ multiplex PCR assay. The multiplex PCR relied on a mix of 60 forward primers for TCR Vbeta segments and 13 reverse primers for TCR Jbeta segments. A multiplex PCR assay on genomic DNA amplified the CDR3 region of rearranged TCR beta genes. On the Illumina HiSeq System, the amplified TCR beta libraries were sequenced as 87-base-pair reads. Under the source paper's analysis protocol: A later analysis counted approximately 84 million unique TCR beta chains across the approximately 700 repertoires, and 10 million to 12 million of these chains were shared by at least two donors. To remove PCR and sequencing errors, raw reads were error-corrected and collapsed into unique sequences using a nearest-neighbor algorithm that merged closely related sequences. V, D and J gene segments were assigned by aligning CDR3 sequences to IMGT reference sequences. For a sequence to be retained, at least a six-nucleotide match to both a V gene segment and a J gene segment was required. A rearrangement was called productive if the CDR3 had no stop codons and remained in frame with V and J, and every other rearrangement was called non-productive. Following IMGT convention, CDR3 was defined as the stretch from the second conserved V-encoded cysteine to the conserved J-encoded phenylalanine. The earlier analysis of about 590 of the donors excluded sequences that lacked an unambiguous match to a single V gene segment. In an earlier analysis of 450 to 750 of the donors, a V segment was called functional when productive rearrangements were above 56.7%, and segregating when the standard deviation between donors exceeded 5%. A statistical classification framework was developed to diagnose cytomegalovirus status using the catalog of TCR beta chain sequences. In a later analysis, TCR nucleotide sequences were compared against IMGT/GENE-DB human TR gene sequences so that V and J genes could be assigned. In a later analysis, CDR3 sequences and most-parsimonious VDJ recombination scenarios were assigned using the TCRdist pipeline. In a later analysis, every TCR beta chain was defined by the combination of its CDR3 amino acid sequence and its V-gene family, and reads without a unique V-gene family were dropped. In a later analysis, 500 to 700 highly shared, low-generation-probability nucleotide sequences were removed to address suspected cross-contamination and a sequencing artifact. In a later analysis, a clonal expansion index was calculated for each public chain from normalized within-repertoire ranks of inferred template counts. In a later analysis, generation probabilities were computed using a VDJ recombination model fitted to out-of-frame rearrangements, and the results were checked against IGoR. A later analysis scored TCR-TCR, TCR-HLA and TCR-CMV co-occurrence with hypergeometric tests, applying a repertoire-size bias correction to TCR pairs. In a later analysis, false discovery rates were estimated by permuting HLA or CMV assignments 20 times. A later analysis grouped co-occurring TCRs with DBSCAN, adding TCRdist sequence similarity when clustering within HLA-allele-positive subsets. For co-occurrence clustering, repertoires with fewer than 30,000 or more than 120,000 public chains were excluded, along with five repertoires with anomalous nucleotide sharing. The table comes from immuneACCESS by way of TCRdb, which keeps in-frame sequences with V and J called. Part of the clones is missing from these tables; in studies checked, under half for an unresolved V gene and the rest for unknown reasons. D and trimming come from the DNA, and the V and J calls and clone size come from that table. The sample yields 250,000 or so clones; about 90% were counted once. The ten largest clones take up about 1.8% of the sample.

Recombination connected TRBV10-1 to TRBJ2-5; the junction holds 8 bases that match TRBD1. Sequenced: PBMCs. The source of this sequence is a girl aged 2-10 years in good health and CMV-seronegative. The nucleotide sequence reads TGCGCCAGCAGTGAGGCCTGGACAGGGTCTACGTACTTC. This yields the protein CASSEAWTGSTYF.